This TCR beta chain was identified in a study of beta chain features in type 1 diabetes. In the study overall: Age and gender were similar between patients and healthy donors, as were cell yields. Study results and caveats: Fewer junction insertions and more nucleotide deletions appeared in type 1 diabetes patients. Significant though moderate, a shortening of TCRB CDR3s appeared in all four CD4+ subsets of Type 1 diabetes patients.

This clone was detected only a few times. The target antigen is unknown. Each of the CD4+ naive, central memory, regulatory and stem cell-like memory populations was sorted via CD45RO/CCR7/CD25/CD127/CD95/CD27. This CDR3 comprises 17 residues. V lost 0 bases to trimming and J lost 6 bases, with 18 bases between them. Germline values: CDR1 SGDLS, CDR2 YYNGEE. Reverse transcribing all isolated RNA meant expressed TCRB transcripts were sequenced. Samples of naive, central memory and regulatory T cells yielded a mean of about 3.7 million reads. Clones were read by immunoSEQ multiplex PCR, and TCRdb kept only the in-frame ones, dropping some. The sample carries over 600,000 clones, roughly 12% recorded once.

Sequenced: naive CD4+ T cells from blood. This TCR was sampled from a man between 25 and 39 years old with type 1 diabetes. J is TRBJ1-4 and V is TRBV9; unclear D gene. This CDR3 reads CASSVAPVGSADEKLFF. DNA of the CDR3: TGTGCCAGCAGCGTAGCCCCGGTGGGGTCGGCAGATGAAAAACTGTTTTTT.